There are a few counts of the clone carrying this TCR beta chain. Its specificity is not known. This sample was included in a study of early T cells in non-severe SARS-CoV-2 infection. Study as a whole: Investigators sequenced bulk RNA drawn from unsorted whole blood, and chains remained unpaired. Study observations and caveats: Matching results from VDJdb favored anti-spike CD8 responses, leaving private and CD4 specificities undetected.

Germline lookup yields CDR1 ENHRY and CDR2 SYGVKD. CDR3 length equals 13 residues. Trimming left V 9 bases short and J 5 bases short, with 15 bases between. Molecules of cDNA were individually given unique molecular identifiers that were attached to them. A single record per CDR3 protein comes from TCRdb applying MiXCR to the 5' RACE reads. The table records over 50,000 distinct CDR3 sequences, roughly a tenth of them present only once. Sequenced: whole blood. The TCR was taken from an adult who was a healthcare worker with PCR-confirmed SARS-CoV-2 infection or an uninfected control (not recorded which). The chain is built from TRBV10-3 and TRBJ2-3, with D maybe TRBD1 (5 bases). CDR3 in amino acids: CAIGGRDQDTQYF. As DNA, the CDR3 is TGTGCCATAGGTGGCAGGGATCAAGATACGCAGTATTTT.